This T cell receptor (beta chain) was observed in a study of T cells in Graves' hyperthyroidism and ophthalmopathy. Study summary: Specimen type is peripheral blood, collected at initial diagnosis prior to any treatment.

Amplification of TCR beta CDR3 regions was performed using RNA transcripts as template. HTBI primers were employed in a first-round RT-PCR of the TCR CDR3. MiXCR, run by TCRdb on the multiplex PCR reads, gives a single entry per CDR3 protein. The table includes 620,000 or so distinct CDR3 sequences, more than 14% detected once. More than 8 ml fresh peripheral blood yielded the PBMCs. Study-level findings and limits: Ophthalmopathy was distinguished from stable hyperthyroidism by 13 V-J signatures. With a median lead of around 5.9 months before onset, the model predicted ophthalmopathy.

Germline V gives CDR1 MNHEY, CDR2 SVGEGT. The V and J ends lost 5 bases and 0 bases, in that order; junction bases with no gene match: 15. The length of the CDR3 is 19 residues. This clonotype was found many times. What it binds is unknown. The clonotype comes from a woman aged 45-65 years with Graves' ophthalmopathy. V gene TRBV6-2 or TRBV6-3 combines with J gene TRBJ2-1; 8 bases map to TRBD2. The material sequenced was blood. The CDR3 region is CASSPGTPRGLVSYNEQFF. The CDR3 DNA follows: TGTGCCAGCAGTCCCGGGACACCCAGGGGACTAGTCTCCTACAATGAGCAGTTCTTC.